The 25 T cell receptor beta chains below all came from one sample that was sequenced in a study of blood T cell repertoires in COVID-19. Profiled with immunoSEQ multiplex PCR; TCRdb holds only in-frame clones, not every one. The data show roughly 160,000 clones, 88% seen once. The sequencing input was peripheral blood. Receptors were obtained from a middle-aged man who had recovered from COVID-19.

The gene calls are TRBV27 and TRBJ2-2, with 10 nucleotides matching TRBD2. Germline CDR1 is MNHEY and CDR2 is SMNVEV (reference sequence). Trimming cost V 2 bases and J 1 base; bases outside gene matches: 7. The CDR3 is made up of 18 amino acids. The CDR3 DNA sequence: TGTGCCAGCAGTTTAGCGGTAGCGGGGGGCCAGAACACCGGGGAGCTGTTTTTT. Its translation: CASSLAVAGGQNTGELFF.

V gene TRBV28 combines with J gene TRBJ1-1, with 8 bases that match TRBD1. V shed 5 bases and J 5 bases; nucleotides not matched to a gene: 13. The CDR3 runs to 16 residues. Germline lookup yields CDR1 MDHEN and CDR2 SYDVKM. CDR3 in DNA: TGTGCCAGCAGTACGTTAGCCACAGGGGGAGGGACTGAAGCTTTCTTT. Its translation: CASSTLATGGGTEAFF.

Only a few counts were recorded for this clone. The V and J genes are TRBV9 and TRBJ1-1; D perhaps matches TRBD1 (6 bases). Trimming pared 0 bases from V and 1 base from J, leaving 10 bases between. Germline CDR1 SGDLS, CDR2 YYNGEE. CDR3 length: 15 residues. The CDR3 spells CASSVENRANTEAFF. The DNA for the CDR3 is TGTGCCAGCAGCGTAGAGAACAGGGCGAACACTGAAGCTTTCTTT.

CDR3 nucleotide sequence: TGCAGCGTTAAGGAGGGGAGGCCCACCGGGGAGCTGTTTTTT. This codes for CSVKEGRPTGELFF. The chain has TRBV29-1 and TRBJ2-2; a weak D match, TRBD2 (6 bases). V dropped 5 bases and J dropped 4 bases, with 14 bases sitting between them. Germline values: CDR1 SQVTM, CDR2 ANQGSEA. The CDR3 sequence is 14 residues long.

This clone has just one count. The chain recombines TRBV21-1 with TRBJ2-7; TRBD2, the table's D call, was not compared with the DNA. TRBV21-1 is listed as a pseudogene. The CDR3 contains 18 residues. This CDR3 is CASSKAGAGTSGSYEQYF. CDR3 nucleotides: TGTGCCAGCAGCAAAGCGGGCGCGGGGACTAGCGGTTCCTACGAGCAGTACTTC.

This clone was counted once. V usage is TRBV7-7 and J usage is TRBJ2-1; 9 bases map to TRBD1. Germline V gene data show CDR1 as SSHAT and CDR2 as FNYEAQ (reference sequence). The CDR3 runs to 15 residues. Trimming cost V 4 bases and J 5 bases; bases outside gene matches: 6. The CDR3 DNA sequence: TGTGCCAGCAGCTATAACAGGGGGCTTCACAATGAGCAGTTCTTC. Translating gives CASSYNRGLHNEQFF.

The chain combines TRBV6-5 with TRBJ2-7; 10 nucleotides align to TRBD2. CDR1 is MNHEY and CDR2 is SVGAGI in the germline V gene. The CDR3 totals 15 residues. Trimming at V came to 7 bases and at J to 3 bases, leaving 9 bases not matched to a gene. The CDR3 loop is CASTSMLAGVYEQYF. CDR3 nucleotides: TGTGCCAGCACCAGTATGCTAGCGGGAGTCTACGAGCAGTACTTC.

This sequence joins TRBV5-4 and TRBJ1-1, with D unclear. Trimming stripped 4 bases from V and 3 bases from J, with 13 bases between. The germline V gene encodes CDR1 SGHNT and CDR2 YYREEE (reference sequence). This CDR3 has 14 amino acids. The CDR3 is CASSDAGRDTEAFF. The CDR3 DNA follows: TGTGCCAGCAGCGATGCTGGGCGGGACACTGAAGCTTTCTTT. The full variable domain, completed using reference TRBV5-4 and TRBJ1-1, is ETGVTQSPTHLIKTRGQQVTLRCSSQSGHNTVSWYQQALGQGPQFIFQYYREEENGRGNFPPRFSGLQFPNYSSELNVNALELDDSALYLCASSDAGRDTEAFFGQGTRLTVV.

The genes are TRBV6-5 and TRBJ1-6, with D maybe TRBD1 (5 bases). The CDR3 is made up of 14 amino acids. Germline V gene sequence: CDR1 MNHEY, CDR2 SVGAGI. V lost 5 bases and J lost 7, with 12 bases in between. CDR3 region: CASSQGLGNSPLHF. CDR3 coding DNA: TGTGCCAGCAGTCAGGGATTAGGAAATTCACCCCTCCACTTT.

DNA for the CDR3: TGTGCCAGCAGCCCAGGGGCCCATGGCTACACCTTC. Its translation: CASSPGAHGYTF. The chain combines TRBV3-1 (or the pseudogene TRBV3-2) with TRBJ1-2; D possibly corresponds to TRBD1 (6 bases). Deletions cut 4 bases from V and 6 bases from J, with 9 bases between. Germline-derived CDR1 and CDR2 are LGHDT and YNNKEL (reference sequence). The CDR3 is made up of 12 amino acids.

The genes are TRBV6-5 and TRBJ1-1; the D is unclear. The V and J ends lost 0 bases and 2 bases respectively, with 10 bases between them. CDR3 length: 15 residues. Per germline, CDR1 MNHEY and CDR2 SVGAGI. The CDR3 loop is CASSYSPRSNTEAFF. For the CDR3, the DNA is TGTGCCAGCAGTTACTCTCCACGGTCAAACACTGAAGCTTTCTTT.

V gene TRBV2 combines with J gene TRBJ2-7; 8 nucleotides match TRBD1. The trim removed 6 bases at V and 1 base at J, leaving 5 bases unmatched. The CDR3 sequence is 14 residues long. Germline assignment: CDR1 SNHLY and CDR2 FYNNEI. The CDR3 sequence is CASSRDRRSYEQYF. As DNA, the CDR3 is TGTGCCAGCAGCCGGGACAGGCGGTCCTACGAGCAGTACTTC.

The chain is built from TRBV9 and TRBJ1-1, with a possible D match to TRBD1 (5 bases). Trimming took 1 base from V and 3 from J, leaving 10 bases between them. The CDR3 extends over 14 amino acids. CDR1 is SGDLS and CDR2 is YYNGEE in the germline V gene. The CDR3 region is CASSVKWGDTEAFF. CDR3 in DNA: TGTGCCAGCAGCGTAAAGTGGGGGGACACTGAAGCTTTCTTT. Using reference TRBV9 and TRBJ1-1 for the parts outside the CDR3, the full variable domain is DSGVTQTPKHLITATGQRVTLRCSPRSGDLSVYWYQQSLDQGLQFLIQYYNGEERAKGNILERFSAQQFPDLHSELNLSSLELGDSALYFCASSVKWGDTEAFFGQGTRLTVV.

This chain links TRBV6-5 with TRBJ2-3; 7 nucleotides match TRBD2. V lost 7 bases and J lost 4; bases outside the gene matches: 5. The length of the CDR3 is 13 residues. The germline V gene has CDR1 MNHEY and CDR2 SVGAGI. The CDR3 loop is CASNQGGSDTQYF. DNA for the CDR3: TGTGCCAGCAACCAGGGAGGGTCAGATACGCAGTATTTT.

The chain links TRBV5-5 to TRBJ2-2, with D tentatively TRBD1 (6 bases). Trimming took 1 base from V and 1 from J, leaving 8 bases between them. The CDR3 spans 15 residues. Germline V gene data show CDR1 as SGHKS and CDR2 as YYEKEE (reference sequence). CDR3: CASSLKGGNTGELFF. The CDR3 DNA reads as TGTGCCAGCAGCTTGAAAGGGGGGAACACCGGGGAGCTGTTTTTT. Using reference TRBV5-5 and TRBJ2-2 for the parts outside the CDR3, the full variable domain is DAGVTQSPTHLIKTRGQQVTLRCSPISGHKSVSWYQQVLGQGPQFIFQYYEKEERGRGNFPDRFSARQFPNYSSELNVNALLLGDSALYLCASSLKGGNTGELFFGEGSRLTVL.

Regarding this clone: Distinct nucleotide sequences in the sample also encode this CDR3. V and J are TRBV7-2 and TRBJ1-4, with a possible D match to TRBD1 (5 bases). With 1 base removed from V and 8 bases from J, the gap between germline ends came to 8 bases. This CDR3 contains 13 residues. CDR1 SGHTA and CDR2 FQGNSA come from the germline V gene. This chain's CDR3 is CASSLGSGEKLFF. The CDR3 coding sequence is TGTGCCAGCAGCTTAGGATCAGGGGAAAAACTGTTTTTT.

This chain links TRBV6-5 with TRBJ2-2, with TRBD2 matching over 7 bases. The CDR3 covers 14 residues. The ends lost 6 bases at V and 3 bases at J; junction bases unmatched: 4. From germline, CDR1 is MNHEY and CDR2 SVGAGI. This CDR3 is CASSRTSDTGELFF. The CDR3 nucleotides are TGTGCCAGCAGCCGAACTAGCGACACCGGGGAGCTGTTTTTT.

This chain uses TRBV7-9 with TRBJ2-7; TRBD1 matches 9 bases. This CDR3 spans 14 amino acids. Germline trimming cut 1 base from V and 5 bases from J; bases unmatched to any gene: 3. Per germline, CDR1 SEHNR and CDR2 FQNEAQ (reference sequence). The CDR3 is CASSLGTGAHEQYF. In DNA, the CDR3 is TGTGCCAGCAGCTTAGGGACAGGGGCCCACGAGCAGTACTTC.

V gene TRBV27 combines with J gene TRBJ1-6, with 8 positions matching TRBD1. V lost 5 bases to trimming and J lost 3 bases; unmatched junction nucleotides: 3. This CDR3 has 15 residues. Germline CDR1 reads MNHEY; CDR2 reads SMNVEV (reference sequence). CDR3 in DNA: TGTGCCAGCAGTGACAGGGGCGACTATAATTCACCCCTCCACTTT. Translating gives CASSDRGDYNSPLHF.

The gene calls are TRBV7-9 and TRBJ2-3; TRBD2 is a possible D gene (5 bases). Trimming removed 5 bases at V and 2 bases at J, with 20 bases between. There are 17 residues in the CDR3. CDR1 SEHNR and CDR2 FQNEAQ come from the germline V gene (reference sequence). As DNA, the CDR3 is TGTGCCAGCAGCCCCACCCTTTCCGGGAATCTCACAGATACGCAGTATTTT. This translates into CASSPTLSGNLTDTQYF.

The V and J genes are TRBV27 and TRBJ1-2; 7 bases align to TRBD1. The CDR3 consists of 15 residues. Unmatched junction bases numbered 10, after V lost 5 bases and J lost 4 bases. Germline assignment: CDR1 MNHEY and CDR2 SMNVEV (reference sequence). CDR3: CASSPFGQALYGYTF. The CDR3 DNA sequence: TGTGCCAGCAGTCCCTTTGGACAGGCCCTCTATGGCTACACCTTC.

The chain carries TRBV2 and TRBJ1-4; the D is unclear. Germline lookup yields CDR1 SNHLY and CDR2 FYNNEI. V lost 6 bases and J lost 8, with 16 bases in between. The CDR3 sequence is 14 residues long. The CDR3 loop reads CASRSGGDREKLFF. The CDR3 region has the DNA TGTGCCAGCAGATCTGGTGGAGATCGAGAAAAACTGTTTTTT.

This sequence joins TRBV5-5 and TRBJ1-2, with 10 positions matching TRBD1. V shed 0 bases, J shed 4 bases, and the junction held 3 bases outside the gene matches. CDR1 is SGHKS and CDR2 is YYEKEE in the germline V gene (reference sequence). CDR3 length: 15 amino acids. The CDR3 loop is CASSLEGTGAYGYTF. CDR3 DNA: TGTGCCAGCAGCTTGGAAGGGACAGGGGCCTATGGCTACACCTTC.

The CDR3 spells CAWREQLNTEAFF. CDR3 DNA sequence: TGTGCCTGGAGGGAGCAGCTGAACACTGAAGCTTTCTTT. The chain combines TRBV30 with TRBJ1-1, with D uncertain. Per germline, CDR1 GTSNPN and CDR2 SVGIG (reference sequence). The V end was cut by 3 bases, the J end by 0 bases, with 8 bases between. CDR3 length equals 13 residues. The variable domain in full, with the rest retrieved from reference TRBV30 and TRBJ1-1, is SQTIHQWPATLVQPVGSPLSLECTVEGTSNPNLYWYRQAAGRGLQLLFYSVGIGQISSEVPQNLSASRPQDRQFILSSKKLLLSDSGFYLCAWREQLNTEAFFGQGTRLTVV.

The chain employs TRBV7-2 and TRBJ1-2; 7 bases are a match to TRBD1. Germline lookup yields CDR1 SGHTA and CDR2 FQGNSA. The CDR3 spans 13 residues. V lost 10 bases and J lost 7; bases outside the gene matches: 12. The CDR3: CANSKTGVSGYTF. CDR3 sequence (DNA): TGTGCCAACTCAAAAACAGGGGTCAGTGGCTACACCTTC.